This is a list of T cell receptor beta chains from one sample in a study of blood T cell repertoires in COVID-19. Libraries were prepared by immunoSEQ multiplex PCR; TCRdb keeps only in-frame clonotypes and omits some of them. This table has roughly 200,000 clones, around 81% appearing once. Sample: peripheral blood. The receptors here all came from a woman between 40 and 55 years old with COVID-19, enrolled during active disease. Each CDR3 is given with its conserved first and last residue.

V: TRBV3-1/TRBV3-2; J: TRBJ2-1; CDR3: CASSPSMVRGNEQFF
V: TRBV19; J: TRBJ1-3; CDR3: CASRPGQVSGNTIYF
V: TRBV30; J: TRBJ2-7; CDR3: CAWSVTSGRYEQYF
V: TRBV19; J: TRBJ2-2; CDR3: CATQAGSTGELFF
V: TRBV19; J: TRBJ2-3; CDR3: CASTMTSGSTDTQYF
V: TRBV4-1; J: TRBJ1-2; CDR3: CASRSLTGSGYTF
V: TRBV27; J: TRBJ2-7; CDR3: CASSLSSGYEQYF
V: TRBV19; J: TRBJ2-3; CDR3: CASSPIAGDTQYF
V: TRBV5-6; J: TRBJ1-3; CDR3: CASSFGSSRRDTIYF
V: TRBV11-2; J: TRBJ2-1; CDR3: CASRGTSGRHNEQFF
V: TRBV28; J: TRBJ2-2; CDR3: CASSRRVNTGELFF
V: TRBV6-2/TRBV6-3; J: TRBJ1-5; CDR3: CASSRDNSNQPQHF
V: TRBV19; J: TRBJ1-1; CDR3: CASQTGGGTEAFF
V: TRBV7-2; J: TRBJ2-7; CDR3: CASSPVTSGSSEQYF
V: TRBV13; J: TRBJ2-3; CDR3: CASSLAVGETDTQYF
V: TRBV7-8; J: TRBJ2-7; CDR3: CASSFLTSGSYEQYF
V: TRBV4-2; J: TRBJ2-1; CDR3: CASSLDERWDEQFF
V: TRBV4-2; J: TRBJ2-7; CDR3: CASSLREDNSYEQYF
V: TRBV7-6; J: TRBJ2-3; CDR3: CASSLEVSFTDTQYF
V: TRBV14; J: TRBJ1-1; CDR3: CASSYSIGEAFF
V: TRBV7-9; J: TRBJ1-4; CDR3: CASSLGVKGGANEKLFF
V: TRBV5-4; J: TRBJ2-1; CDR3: CASSFYVGLTPVEFF
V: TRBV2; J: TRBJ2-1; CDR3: CASSEMVWQGSNEQFF
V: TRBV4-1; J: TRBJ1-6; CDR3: CASSQEGDSASPLHF
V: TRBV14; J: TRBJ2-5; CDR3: CASSRQGRMQLEQETQYF
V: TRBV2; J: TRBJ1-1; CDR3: CAVGQGNTEAFF
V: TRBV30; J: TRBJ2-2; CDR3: CASPGLAFSTGELFF
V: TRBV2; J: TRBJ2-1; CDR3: CASSLVGGSRNEQFF
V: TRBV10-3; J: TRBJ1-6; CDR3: CAISESEGAGGSPLHF
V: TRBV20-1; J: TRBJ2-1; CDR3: CSARGDREQFF
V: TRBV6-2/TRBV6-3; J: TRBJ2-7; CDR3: CASSPTGLAGYLDEQYF
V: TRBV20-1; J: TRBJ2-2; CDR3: CSASGKGLAAGELFF
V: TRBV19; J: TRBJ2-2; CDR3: CASRASGGTGELFF
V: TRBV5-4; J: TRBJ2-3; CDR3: CASSLVGVVADTQYF
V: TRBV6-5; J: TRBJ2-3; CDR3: CASSGGPATDTQYF
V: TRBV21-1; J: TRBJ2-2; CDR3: CASTPAIWDRINTGELFF
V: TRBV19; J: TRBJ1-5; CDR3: CASTRLDEGAKQPQHF
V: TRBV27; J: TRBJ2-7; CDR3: CASSLAGGPGYEQYF
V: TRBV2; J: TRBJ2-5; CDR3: CASSDLAGGPRETQYF
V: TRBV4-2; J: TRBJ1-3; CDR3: CASSQDRGNTIYF
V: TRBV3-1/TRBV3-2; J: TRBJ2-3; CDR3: CASSLAVGDRPSTDTQYF
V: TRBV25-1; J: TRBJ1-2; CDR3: CASAPSGGGAGYGYTF
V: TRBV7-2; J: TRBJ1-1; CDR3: CASSLDLDAAEAFF
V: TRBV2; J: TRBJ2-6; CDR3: CASSEGQRSGANVLTF
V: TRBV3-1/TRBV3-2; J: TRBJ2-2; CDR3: CASSQTSAGELFF
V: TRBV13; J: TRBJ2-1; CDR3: CASSLGLISGGQFF
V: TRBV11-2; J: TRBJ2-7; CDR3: CASSLEGTSGIYEQYF
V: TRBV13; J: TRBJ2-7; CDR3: CASSLFTGGNGEQYF
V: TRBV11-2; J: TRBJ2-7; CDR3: CASSFRTSGSSYEQYF
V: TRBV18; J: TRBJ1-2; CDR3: CASSPPIEGYGYTF
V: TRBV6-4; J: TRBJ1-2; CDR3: CASSPSQGGYGYTF
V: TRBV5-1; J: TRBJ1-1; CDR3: CASRGRLNTEAFF
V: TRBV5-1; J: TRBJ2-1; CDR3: CASSRDGDEQFF
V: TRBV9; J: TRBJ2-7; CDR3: CASSVGGSAIYEQYF
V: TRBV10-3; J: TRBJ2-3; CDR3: CAISSTDTQYF